This TCR beta chain is from a study of response to subunit inactivated influenza vaccine. Trimming cost V 2 bases and J 4 bases, with 9 bases left between them. CDR3 length: 13 residues. Germline assignment: CDR1 SNHLY and CDR2 FYNNEI. This clonotype was recorded a few times. A single record per CDR3 protein comes from TCRdb applying MiXCR to the RT-PCR reads. The profile shows roughly 650,000 distinct CDR3 sequences, 12% to 15% of them singletons. The chain is built from TRBV2 and TRBJ2-7; tentatively, D is TRBD1 or TRBD2 (5 bases each). The TCR comes from a man aged 45 to 65 who received an inactivated influenza vaccine. Source: PBMCs from blood, taken 14 to 15 days before vaccination. The CDR3 sequence is CASSEWGTYEQYF. CDR3 in DNA: TGTGCCAGCAGTGAATGGGGGACGTACGAGCAGTACTTC. The full variable domain, with the rest looked up from reference TRBV2 and TRBJ2-7, is EPEVTQTPSHQVTQMGQEVILRCVPISNHLYFYWYRQILGQKVEFLVSFYNNEISEKSEIFDDQFSVERPDGSNFTLKIRSTKLEDSAMYFCASSEWGTYEQYFGPGTRLTVT.